Listed here are 17 T cell receptor beta chains from one sample, sequenced in a study of blood T cell repertoires in COVID-19. Here immunoSEQ multiplex PCR was the method, and the copy in TCRdb shows in-frame clones only, minus some. The sample lists fewer than 300,000 clones; about nine tenths were seen once. The source material was peripheral blood. These receptors all stem from a woman aged 40 to 50 who had recovered from COVID-19.

The chain recombines TRBV20-1 with TRBJ1-4; D unresolved. The germline V gene has CDR1 DFQATT and CDR2 SNEGSKA (reference sequence). The CDR3 runs 13 residues. Trimming took 3 bases from V and 5 from J, leaving 10 bases between them. The CDR3 protein is CSASRSLNEKLFF. In DNA form, the CDR3 reads TGCAGTGCTAGTAGGAGTTTAAATGAAAAACTGTTTTTT.

V is TRBV6-5 and J is TRBJ2-7; possible D gene TRBD2, 6 bases. CDR1 is MNHEY, CDR2 SVGAGI, per germline. The CDR3 contains 13 residues. V gave up 8 bases and J gave up 4 bases, with 15 bases separating them. CDR3 sequence (DNA): TGTGCCAGCGGGTTCGGAGGGACTTACGAGCAGTACTTC. Translation gives CASGFGGTYEQYF.

The chain is built from TRBV7-9 and TRBJ2-3; TRBD2 is a possible D gene (5 bases). The CDR3 has 14 amino acids. In germline, CDR1 is SEHNR, CDR2 FQNEAQ (reference sequence). V was trimmed by 0 bases and J by 1 base, leaving 5 bases between them. CDR3 residues: CASSLAGGTDTQYF. DNA of the CDR3: TGTGCCAGCAGCTTAGCGGGAGGCACAGATACGCAGTATTTT.

The J gene is TRBJ1-5, the V gene TRBV19, with 10 bases lining up with TRBD1. The CDR3 runs to 18 residues. Trimming took 5 bases from V and 4 from J; bases not matched to a gene: 14. The germline V gene has CDR1 LNHDA and CDR2 SQIVND (reference sequence). The CDR3 reads CASSPNSGTGVGNQPQHF. DNA of the CDR3: TGTGCCAGTAGTCCGAACTCCGGGACAGGGGTAGGAAATCAGCCCCAGCATTTT. Combining the CDR3 with reference TRBV19 and TRBJ1-5 gives the whole variable domain DGGITQSPKYLFRKEGQNVTLSCEQNLNHDAMYWYRQDPGQGLRLIYYSQIVNDFQKGDIAEGYSVSREKKESFPLTVTSAQKNPTAFYLCASSPNSGTGVGNQPQHFGDGTRLSIL.

The J gene is TRBJ2-1, the V gene TRBV10-1; TRBD2 aligns across 7 bases. The V gene's germline CDR1 is WNHNN and CDR2 SYGVQD (reference sequence). This CDR3 comprises 16 residues. The V segment lost 2 bases and the J segment 2 bases; nucleotides outside the gene matches: 6. Written as DNA, the CDR3 is TGCGCCAGCAGTGAGGATACGGGGGGTACCTACAATGAGCAGTTCTTC. This gives the protein CASSEDTGGTYNEQFF.

The chain joins TRBV11-2 to TRBJ2-5; maybe TRBD1 (5 bases). Germline-derived CDR1 and CDR2 are SGHAT and FQNNGV. The CDR3 is 14 amino acids. V lost 1 base and J 2 bases, leaving 8 bases between the germline ends. The CDR3 here is CASSLGRAQETQYF. Written as DNA, the CDR3 is TGTGCCAGCAGCTTAGGCAGGGCTCAAGAGACCCAGTACTTC. Drawing the rest from reference TRBV11-2 and TRBJ2-5, the complete variable domain is EAGVAQSPRYKIIEKRQSVAFWCNPISGHATLYWYQQILGQGPKLLIQFQNNGVVDDSQLPKDRFSAERLKGVDSTLKIQPAKLEDSAVYLCASSLGRAQETQYFGPGTRLLVL.

This sequence joins TRBV28 and TRBJ1-4, with 11 bases identical to TRBD1. Losses at the gene ends were 4 bases for V and 8 bases for J; bases not matched to a gene: 6. The CDR3 runs 15 residues. CDR1 and CDR2 from the germline V gene are MDHEN and SYDVKM. The CDR3 sequence: CASSSLGTGGEKLFF. CDR3 DNA: TGTGCCAGCAGTTCCCTTGGGACAGGGGGAGAAAAACTGTTTTTT.

CDR3 bases: TGCGCCAGCAGCCAAGATGTCGGCAGGCGATCAGATACGCAGTATTTT. It encodes CASSQDVGRRSDTQYF. The chain is built from TRBV4-3 and TRBJ2-3; D is ambiguous. V lost 0 bases and J lost 4, with 14 bases in between. The CDR3 has 16 residues. Looked up from germline, CDR1 is LGHNA and CDR2 is YSLEER.

The chain couples TRBV7-8 to TRBJ1-5, with D unresolved. V lost 2 bases to trimming and J lost 7 bases, with 6 bases between them. Germline V lookup: CDR1 SGHVS, CDR2 FQNEAQ. CDR3 length: 12 amino acids. The CDR3, as DNA: TGTGCCAGCAGCTTAAGCGTCCAGCCCCAGCATTTT. Translated: CASSLSVQPQHF.

The V call is TRBV21-1, the J call TRBJ2-2; the table's D call, TRBD2, has no DNA check behind it. TRBV21-1 is assigned pseudogene status. There are 17 residues in the CDR3. This CDR3 reads CASSKGSGIQNTGELFF. CDR3 nucleotides: TGTGCCAGCAGCAAAGGGAGCGGGATCCAGAACACCGGGGAGCTGTTTTTT.

This clone showed up just a few times. The rearrangement joins TRBV6-5 to TRBJ1-2, with D tentatively TRBD1 (6 bases). This CDR3 has 13 amino acids. V was pared by 2 bases and J by 2 bases, with 6 bases between. Germline V CDR1 and CDR2: MNHEY, SVGAGI. The CDR3 is CASSYDRNYGYTF. The CDR3, as DNA: TGTGCCAGCAGTTACGACAGGAACTATGGCTACACCTTC.

V usage is TRBV7-9 and J usage is TRBJ2-7, with D possibly being TRBD1 (5 bases). The CDR3 contains 13 residues. The germline V gene encodes CDR1 SEHNR and CDR2 FQNEAQ (reference sequence). Trimming took 5 bases from V and 3 from J, leaving 11 bases between them. The CDR3 is CASSTGPFYEQYF. The CDR3 DNA reads TGTGCCAGCAGCACAGGTCCCTTCTACGAGCAGTACTTC.

The rearrangement links TRBV6-6 to TRBJ1-6; D gene ambiguous. Germline assignment: CDR1 MNHNY and CDR2 SVGAGI (reference sequence). CDR3 length: 12 residues. Between the trimmed V and J ends, which lost 6 bases and 7 bases, there was a span of 7 bases. CDR3 bases: TGTGCCAGCAGGGGGAGGAATTCACCCCTCCACTTT. Its protein is CASRGRNSPLHF.

This clone came up a few times. The gene calls are TRBV5-1 and TRBJ1-1; 11 bases align to TRBD1. After removal of 3 bases from V and 4 bases from J, the junction contained 5 bases not matched to a gene. CDR1 is SGHRS, CDR2 YFSETQ, per germline. CDR3 length: 15 amino acids. This chain's CDR3 is CASSWGQGGITEAFF. The CDR3 bases are TGCGCCAGCAGCTGGGGACAGGGGGGCATCACTGAAGCTTTCTTT.

The sample holds one count of this clone. The chain combines TRBV3-1 (or the pseudogene TRBV3-2) with TRBJ1-4, with D uncertain. Germline assignment: CDR1 LGHDT and CDR2 YNNKEL (reference sequence). The CDR3 is made up of 14 amino acids. V was pared by 5 bases and J by 5 bases, with 12 bases between. CDR3 sequence: CASSRGISNEKLFF. The CDR3 coding sequence is TGTGCCAGCAGCAGAGGGATCTCCAATGAAAAACTGTTTTTT.

The rearrangement joins TRBV18 to TRBJ1-3, with 9 bases matching TRBD1. Germline CDR1 is KGHSH and CDR2 is LQKENI. V trimming: 2 bases; J trimming: 6 bases; junction bases outside the gene matches: 5. CDR3 length: 15 residues. CDR3 in amino acids: CASSPSTGGLNTIYF. In DNA form, the CDR3 reads TGTGCCAGCTCACCATCGACAGGGGGATTAAACACCATATATTTT.

V gene TRBV6-5 combines with J gene TRBJ1-1, with D hard to call. Trimming left V 2 bases short and J 7 bases short, with 8 bases between. The CDR3 runs to 12 residues. In germline, CDR1 is MNHEY, CDR2 SVGAGI. This CDR3 is CASSYLGSEAFF. The DNA for the CDR3 is TGTGCCAGCAGTTACCTAGGAAGTGAAGCTTTCTTT.